A single sample is the source of the 10 T cell receptor beta chains below, sequenced in a study of graft-versus-host responses after intestinal transplantation. Clones were read by immunoSEQ multiplex PCR, and TCRdb kept only the in-frame ones, dropping some. The repertoire includes around 20,000 clones, almost 85% of them detected once, and about 1.9% sits in the top ten. The specimen comprised PBMCs, sampled 14 days after transplant. All receptors come from a human patient who received an intestinal transplant, so some T cells may come from the graft donor.

This chain links TRBV4-1 with TRBJ2-3, with TRBD2 matching over 8 bases. The J segment lost 0 bases and the V segment lost 1 base, leaving 0 bases of the junction unmatched. The CDR3 is 15 amino acids. The V gene's germline CDR1 is MGHRA and CDR2 YSYEKL. The CDR3 is CASSQAGGSTDTQYF. CDR3 in DNA: TGCGCCAGCAGCCAAGCGGGGGGGAGCACAGATACGCAGTATTTT.

The chain is built from TRBV11-3 and TRBJ2-3, with D tentatively TRBD1 (5 bases). The germline gives CDR1 SGHNT, CDR2 YENEEA. V was cut by 2 bases and J by 4 bases, with 7 bases left in between. This CDR3 region has 13 residues. The CDR3, as DNA: TGTGCCAGCAGCTTAAGGGGTTCAGATACGCAGTATTTT. Translating it yields CASSLRGSDTQYF. Looking up the rest from reference TRBV11-3 and TRBJ2-3 gives the full variable domain: EAGVVQSPRYKIIEKKQPVAFWCNPISGHNTLYWYLQNLGQGPELLIRYENEEAVDDSQLPKDRFSAERLKGVDSTLKIQPAELGDSAVYLCASSLRGSDTQYFGPGTRLTVL.

The J gene is TRBJ1-3, the V gene TRBV10-3; D call uncertain. V was shortened by 6 bases and J by 4 bases, with 16 bases between the two germline ends. Looked up from germline, CDR1 is ENHRY and CDR2 is SYGVKD. This CDR3 comprises 15 residues. CDR3 sequence reads: CAISPGSFVGNTIYF. CDR3 sequence (DNA): TGTGCCATCAGCCCGGGATCGTTTGTGGGAAACACCATATATTTT.

The V call is TRBV7-3, the J call TRBJ2-1; D might be TRBD1 or TRBD2, each matching 5 bases. This CDR3 has 15 amino acids. Germline CDR1 and CDR2: SGHTA and FQGTGA. V was pared by 1 base and J by 4 bases, with 11 bases between. This CDR3 is CASSLNEGMYNEQFF. CDR3 coding DNA: TGTGCCAGCAGCTTAAATGAGGGGATGTACAATGAGCAGTTCTTC.

V is TRBV29-1 and J is TRBJ1-1, with 8 bases lining up with TRBD1. The CDR3 length is 13 residues. The V segment lost 0 bases and the J segment 11 bases; nucleotides outside the gene matches: 8. Germline V gives CDR1 SQVTM, CDR2 ANQGSEA. The CDR3 DNA sequence: TGCAGCGTTGAAGAGAGGCAGGGGGCTGCGGCTTTCTTT. This codes for CSVEERQGAAAFF. The entire variable domain, with the rest obtained from reference TRBV29-1 and TRBJ1-1, is as follows: SAVISQKPSRDICQRGTSLTIQCQVDSQVTMMFWYRQQPGQSLTLIATANQGSEATYESGFVIDKFPISRPNLTFSTLTVSNMSPEDSSIYLCSVEERQGAAAFFGQGTRLTVV.

The chain links TRBV5-4 to TRBJ2-2, with 12 bases identical to TRBD2. CDR1 and CDR2 (germline): SGHNT, YYREEE (reference sequence). Trimming took 4 bases from V and 1 from J; bases not matched to a gene: 2. The CDR3 sequence is 16 residues long. CDR3 sequence: CASSPSGGVNTGELFF. DNA for the CDR3: TGTGCCAGCAGCCCTAGCGGGGGGGTGAACACCGGGGAGCTGTTTTTT.

J is TRBJ2-7 and V is TRBV20-1; no reliable D call. The length of the CDR3 is 10 residues. V gave up 2 bases and J gave up 3 bases, with 2 bases separating them. Germline CDR1 reads DFQATT; CDR2 reads SNEGSKA (reference sequence). The CDR3 here is CSARHYEQYF. CDR3 DNA: TGCAGTGCTAGACACTACGAGCAGTACTTC.

This clone came up a few times. The V gene is TRBV28, the J gene TRBJ2-7; 7 bases align to TRBD1. This CDR3 is 14 amino acids long. Germline trimming cut 5 bases from V and 3 bases from J; bases unmatched to any gene: 7. From germline, CDR1 is MDHEN and CDR2 SYDVKM. The CDR3 sequence is CASSPGGDDYEQYF. The CDR3 DNA sequence: TGTGCCAGCAGTCCAGGGGGAGATGACTACGAGCAGTACTTC.

V and J are TRBV6-5 and TRBJ2-7; D might be TRBD2 (5 bases). Germline V gene lookup returns CDR1 MNHEY and CDR2 SVGAGI. The CDR3 covers 15 residues. The V end lost 2 bases, the J end lost 4 bases, and 15 bases lay between the germline ends. CDR3 DNA: TGTGCCAGCAGTTACGGACTTCACGGGGTTTACGAGCAGTACTTC. It is translated as CASSYGLHGVYEQYF.

The CDR3 loop reads CARRIDAFF. The DNA for the CDR3 is TGTGCCAGAAGAATCGACGCTTTCTTT. This chain links TRBV5-3 with TRBJ1-1; no definite D call. TRBV5-3 is designated an ORF whose function remains uncertain. This CDR3 comprises 9 residues. Trimming shortened V by 5 bases and J by 11 bases, and 7 bases separated the two germline ends.